The T cell receptor beta chain described here comes from a study of blood T cell repertoires in COVID-19. For the study at large: The study drew acute and convalescent COVID-19 samples from the United States, Italy and Spain. Sample material is recorded as cDNA or gDNA derived from T cells, B-cell-depleted T cells, or PBMCs.

Germline CDR1 is SEHNR and CDR2 is FQNEAQ (reference sequence). This CDR3 comprises 13 residues. The V end was cut by 5 bases, the J end by 2 bases, with 10 bases between. In the authors' workflow: Reference gene primer amplification yielded estimated nucleated cell counts. Clones were read by immunoSEQ multiplex PCR, and TCRdb kept only the in-frame ones, dropping some. That table supplies the V and J calls and clone size; D and trimming were determined from the DNA. There are fewer than 150,000 clones in the sample; 70% to 90% occur only once, and about 13% lies in the top ten. The sequencing input was peripheral blood. This TCR came from a human donor in a cohort sampled during active COVID-19. This chain connects TRBV7-9 to TRBJ2-7, with D possibly matching TRBD1 (6 bases). CDR3 coding DNA: TGTGCCAGCAGCCTGGACAGCCCCTACGAGCAGTACTTC. Amino acids: CASSLDSPYEQYF. Full variable domain (outside the CDR3, taken from reference TRBV7-9 and TRBJ2-7): DTGVSQNPRHKITKRGQNVTFRCDPISEHNRLYWYRQTLGQGPEFLTYFQNEAQLEKSRLLSDRFSAERPKGSFSTLEIQRTEQGDSAMYLCASSLDSPYEQYFGPGTRLTVT.